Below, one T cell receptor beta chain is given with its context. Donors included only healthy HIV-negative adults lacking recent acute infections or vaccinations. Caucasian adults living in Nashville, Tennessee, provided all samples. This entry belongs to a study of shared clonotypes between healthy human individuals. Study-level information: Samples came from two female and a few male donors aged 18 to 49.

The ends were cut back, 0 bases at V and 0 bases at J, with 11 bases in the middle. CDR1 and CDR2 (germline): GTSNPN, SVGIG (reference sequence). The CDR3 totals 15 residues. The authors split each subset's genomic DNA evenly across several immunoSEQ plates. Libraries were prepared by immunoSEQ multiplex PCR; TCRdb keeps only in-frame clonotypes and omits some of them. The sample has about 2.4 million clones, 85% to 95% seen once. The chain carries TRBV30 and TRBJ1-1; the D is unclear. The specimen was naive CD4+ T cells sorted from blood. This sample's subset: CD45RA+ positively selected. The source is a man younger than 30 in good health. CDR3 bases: TGTGCCTGGAGTGTGGGATGGCATTTGAACACTGAAGCTTTCTTT. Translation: CAWSVGWHLNTEAFF.